This T cell receptor (beta chain) derives from a study of cytomegalovirus exposure and HLA in healthy donors. Researchers ran the PCR with 60 Vbeta and 13 Jbeta primers. Data came from immunoSEQ multiplex PCR; TCRdb stores just in-frame clones and leaves some out. Here the sample spans 150,000 to 200,000 clones, around 81% being singletons. The length of the CDR3 is 12 residues. Germline V gene sequence: CDR1 LNHDA, CDR2 SQIVND (reference sequence). The V gene lost 9 bases and the J gene lost 3 bases, with 10 bases spanning the gap. The sequenced sample was PBMCs. This chain connects TRBV19 to TRBJ2-3, with a tentative D call TRBD2 (6 bases). The TCR comes from a woman in her late teens or twenties in good health and CMV-seropositive. The CDR3 DNA reads TGTGCCAGCCAGGGAGGTACAGATACGCAGTATTTT. Translated, it gives CASQGGTDTQYF.